The 6 T cell receptor beta chains below come from one sample, sequenced in a study of blood T cell repertoires in COVID-19. Assay: immunoSEQ multiplex PCR; the TCRdb copy retains only in-frame clones and omits some. The table lists roughly 250,000 clones, around 90% of them singletons. Sample: peripheral blood. These receptors were collected from a woman aged 25 to 45 with acute or convalescent COVID-19.

The V gene is TRBV19, the J gene TRBJ1-1, with TRBD1 matching 8 bases. The CDR3 spans 14 residues. The trim removed 5 bases at V and 11 bases at J, leaving 13 bases unmatched. Germline V gene data show CDR1 as LNHDA and CDR2 as SQIVND (reference sequence). CDR3 DNA: TGTGCCAGTAGTTCCCCAACAGGGGGGGTTGCCGCTTTCTTT. This gives the protein CASSSPTGGVAAFF.

J is TRBJ2-1 and V is TRBV30, with 9 bases identical to TRBD2. The germline CDR1 and CDR2 sequences are GTSNPN and SVGIG (reference sequence). The CDR3 is 13 amino acids. Trimming cost V 8 bases and J 5 bases; bases outside gene matches: 7. As DNA, the CDR3 is TGTGCCCGCTCGGCTAGCGGGAACAATGAGCAGTTCTTC. As protein: CARSASGNNEQFF.

The chain recombines TRBV19 with TRBJ2-1; 7 nucleotides line up with TRBD2. The germline V gene encodes CDR1 LNHDA and CDR2 SQIVND (reference sequence). This CDR3 region has 15 residues. The V segment lost 2 bases and the J segment 3 bases; nucleotides outside the gene matches: 4. The CDR3 nucleotides are TGTGCCAGTAGTATAAGCGGGATAGTCTACAATGAGCAGTTCTTC. This translates into CASSISGIVYNEQFF. Supplemented by reference TRBV19 and TRBJ2-1, the full variable domain reads DGGITQSPKYLFRKEGQNVTLSCEQNLNHDAMYWYRQDPGQGLRLIYYSQIVNDFQKGDIAEGYSVSREKKESFPLTVTSAQKNPTAFYLCASSISGIVYNEQFFGPGTRLTVL.

The genes are TRBV18 and TRBJ2-7; 9 bases map to TRBD1. CDR1 and CDR2 (germline): KGHSH, LQKENI. CDR3 size: 14 residues. V shed 2 bases and J 3 bases; nucleotides not matched to a gene: 2. Here the CDR3 DNA reads TGTGCCAGCTCACCAGGGACAGGGAACTACGAGCAGTACTTC. It yields the protein CASSPGTGNYEQYF.

On this clone itself: A read error may account for a junction end that differs from germline. The chain carries TRBV19 and TRBJ1-2; 11 bases are shared with TRBD1. The CDR3 is 15 residues long. Germline lookup yields CDR1 LNHDA and CDR2 SQIVND (reference sequence). This chain's CDR3 is CASSPRTGGNSGYTF. The CDR3 nucleotides are TGTGCCAGTAGTCCGCGGACAGGGGGCAACTCTGGCTACACCTTC.

This clone was found once. The V and J genes are TRBV2 and TRBJ2-7; 9 bases are a match to TRBD2. CDR3 length: 13 amino acids. V was clipped by 4 bases and J by 7 bases; unmatched bases: 5. Germline CDR1 reads SNHLY; CDR2 reads FYNNEI. CDR3 sequence: CASSVVLAGEQYF. In DNA, the CDR3 is TGTGCCAGCAGTGTAGTCCTAGCGGGAGAGCAGTACTTC. Full variable domain (missing parts from reference TRBV2 and TRBJ2-7): EPEVTQTPSHQVTQMGQEVILRCVPISNHLYFYWYRQILGQKVEFLVSFYNNEISEKSEIFDDQFSVERPDGSNFTLKIRSTKLEDSAMYFCASSVVLAGEQYFGPGTRLTVT.